The present TCR beta chain was sequenced within a study of OX40 agonist ivuxolimab in advanced cancers. Broader study findings: Clonal expansion was seen in CD4+ and CD8+ blood T cells by week 6 at 0.1 to 3.0 mg/kg. At 0.1-3.0 mg/kg, partial responders had clonal expansion among the lowest observed.

As regards this clone: The antigen remains undetermined.

The table came from immunoSEQ multiplex PCR; TCRdb's copy has only in-frame clones and leaves some out. Among 60,000 or so clones listed, around 92% were seen once. Looked up from germline, CDR1 is SGHDT and CDR2 is YYEEEE. This CDR3 spans 13 amino acids. V lost 4 bases, J lost 10 bases, and 14 bases lay in between. V gene TRBV5-6 combines with J gene TRBJ1-4, with D possibly matching TRBD1 (5 bases). Sequencing was performed on CD4+ or CD8+ T cells sorted from blood, taken in a trial of the OX40 agonist ivuxolimab. The sequence came from an adult with an advanced solid tumor such as melanoma, head and neck, liver or kidney cancer. The chain's CDR3 is CASSGGTAGKLFF. The CDR3 nucleotides read TGTGCCAGCAGCGGCGGGACCGCCGGAAAACTGTTTTTT.